A single T cell receptor beta chain is shown here with its context. In the authors' methods: It was from reference gene primer amplification that nucleated cell counts were estimated. TCRdb's copy holds only in-frame clones and misses some; the assay was immunoSEQ multiplex PCR. V, J and clone size reflect that table, while D and trimming were determined from the DNA. The profile shows about 150,000 clones, 75% to 90% of them singletons. The sample is drawn from a study of blood T cell repertoires in COVID-19. Study summary: Material from acute and convalescent COVID-19 was sourced from the United States, Italy and Spain. The cDNA or gDNA used as material had been derived from T cells, B-cell-depleted T cells, or PBMCs.

Germline CDR1 and CDR2: SNHLY and FYNNEI. The CDR3 totals 14 residues. V was clipped by 6 bases and J by 2 bases, with 14 bases between them. The chain recombines TRBV2 with TRBJ2-7, with D tentatively TRBD1 (6 bases). Sequenced: peripheral blood. The source of this sequence is a woman aged 35 to 49 with acute or convalescent COVID-19. CDR3 in DNA: TGTGCCAGCAGGGAGGACAGCGGTCCCTACGAGCAGTACTTC. Translated, it gives CASREDSGPYEQYF.